This T cell receptor beta chain was obtained from a study of OX40 agonist ivuxolimab in advanced cancers. Of note for this clone: What it binds is not known.

Study-level findings and limits: The study found that CD8+ T cells averaged more expanded clones than CD4+.

Autoimmune disease history or systemic immunosuppression led to patients being barred. Sequencing used immunoSEQ multiplex PCR; TCRdb keeps in-frame clones, though not all of them. Of 72,000 or so clones in the sample, 84% are singletons; the top ten hold over 0.4%. Material: CD4+ or CD8+ T cells sorted from blood, obtained in a trial of the OX40 agonist ivuxolimab. The receptor was derived from an adult with an advanced solid tumor such as melanoma, head and neck, liver or kidney cancer.

For the CDR3, the DNA is TGTGCCAGCAGCGTAGGTTTAGCGAGGAACACCGGGGAGCTGTTTTTT. Translating gives CASSVGLARNTGELFF. The V call is TRBV9, the J call TRBJ2-2; a possible D gene is TRBD2 (5 bases). CDR1 and CDR2 (germline): SGDLS, YYNGEE. CDR3 size: 16 residues. Between the trimmed V and J ends, which lost 0 bases and 1 base, there was a span of 10 bases.